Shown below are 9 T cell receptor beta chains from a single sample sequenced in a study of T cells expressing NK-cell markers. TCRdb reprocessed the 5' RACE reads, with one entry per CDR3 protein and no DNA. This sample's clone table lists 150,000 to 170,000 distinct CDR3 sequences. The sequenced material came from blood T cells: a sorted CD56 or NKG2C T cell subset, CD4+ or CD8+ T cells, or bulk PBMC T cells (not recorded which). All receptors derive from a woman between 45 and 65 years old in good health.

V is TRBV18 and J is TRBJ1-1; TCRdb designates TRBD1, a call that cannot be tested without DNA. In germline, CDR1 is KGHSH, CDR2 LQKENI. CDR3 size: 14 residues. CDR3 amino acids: CASSPVGGGTEAFF.

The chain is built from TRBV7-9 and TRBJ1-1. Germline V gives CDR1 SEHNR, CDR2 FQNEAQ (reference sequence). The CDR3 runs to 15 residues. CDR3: CASSLEARLGSEAFF. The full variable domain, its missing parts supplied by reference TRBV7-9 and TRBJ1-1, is DTGVSQNPRHKITKRGQNVTFRCDPISEHNRLYWYRQTLGQGPEFLTYFQNEAQLEKSRLLSDRFSAERPKGSFSTLEIQRTEQGDSAMYLCASSLEARLGSEAFFGQGTRLTVV.

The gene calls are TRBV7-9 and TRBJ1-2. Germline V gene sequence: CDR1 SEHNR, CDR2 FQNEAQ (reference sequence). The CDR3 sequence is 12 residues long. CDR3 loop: CASSSDKYGYTF.

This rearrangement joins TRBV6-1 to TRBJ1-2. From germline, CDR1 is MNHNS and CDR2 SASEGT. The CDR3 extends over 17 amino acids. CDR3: CASSERPAASAVYGYTF.

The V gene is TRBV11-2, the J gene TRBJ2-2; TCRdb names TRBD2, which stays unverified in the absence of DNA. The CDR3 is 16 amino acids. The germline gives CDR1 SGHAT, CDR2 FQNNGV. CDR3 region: CASSLPPSGSAGELFF. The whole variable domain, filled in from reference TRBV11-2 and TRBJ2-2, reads EAGVAQSPRYKIIEKRQSVAFWCNPISGHATLYWYQQILGQGPKLLIQFQNNGVVDDSQLPKDRFSAERLKGVDSTLKIQPAKLEDSAVYLCASSLPPSGSAGELFFGEGSRLTVL.

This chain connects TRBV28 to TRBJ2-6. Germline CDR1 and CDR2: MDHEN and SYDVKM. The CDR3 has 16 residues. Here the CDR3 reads CASSNVLGTGANVLTF.

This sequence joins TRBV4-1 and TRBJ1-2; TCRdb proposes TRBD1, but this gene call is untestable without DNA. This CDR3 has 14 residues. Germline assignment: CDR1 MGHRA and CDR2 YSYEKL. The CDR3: CASSPLGGLDGYTF.

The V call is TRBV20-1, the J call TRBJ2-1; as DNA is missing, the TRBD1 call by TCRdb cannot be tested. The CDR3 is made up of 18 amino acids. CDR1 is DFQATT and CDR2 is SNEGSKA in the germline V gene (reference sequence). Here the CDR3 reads CSARDRTGISRSYNEQFF.

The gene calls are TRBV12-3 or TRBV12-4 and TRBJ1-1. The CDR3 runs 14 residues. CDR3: CASNLWGENTEAFF.